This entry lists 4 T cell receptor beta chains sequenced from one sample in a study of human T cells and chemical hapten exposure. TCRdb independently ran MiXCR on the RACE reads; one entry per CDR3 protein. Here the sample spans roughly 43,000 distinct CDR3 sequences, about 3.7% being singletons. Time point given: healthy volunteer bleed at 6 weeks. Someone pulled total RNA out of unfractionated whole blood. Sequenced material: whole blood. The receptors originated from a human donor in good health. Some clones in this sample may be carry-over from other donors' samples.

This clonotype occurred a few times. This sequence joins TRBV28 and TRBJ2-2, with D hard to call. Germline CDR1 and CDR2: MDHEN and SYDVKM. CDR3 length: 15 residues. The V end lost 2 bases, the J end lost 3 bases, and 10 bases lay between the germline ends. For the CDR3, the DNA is TGTGCCAGCAGTTTACGGCTAACCTACACCGGGGAGCTGTTTTTT. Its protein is CASSLRLTYTGELFF. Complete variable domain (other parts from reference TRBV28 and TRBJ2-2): DVKVTQSSRYLVKRTGEKVFLECVQDMDHENMFWYRQDPGLGLRLIYFSYDVKMKEKGDIPEGYSVSREKKERFSLILESASTNQTSMYLCASSLRLTYTGELFFGEGSRLTVL.

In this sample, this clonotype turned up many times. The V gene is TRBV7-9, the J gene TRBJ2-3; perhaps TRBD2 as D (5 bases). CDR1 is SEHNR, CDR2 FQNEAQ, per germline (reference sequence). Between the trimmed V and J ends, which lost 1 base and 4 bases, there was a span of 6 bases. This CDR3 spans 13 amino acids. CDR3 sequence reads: CASSLGGPDTQYF. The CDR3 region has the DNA TGTGCCAGCAGCTTAGGAGGGCCAGATACGCAGTATTTT.

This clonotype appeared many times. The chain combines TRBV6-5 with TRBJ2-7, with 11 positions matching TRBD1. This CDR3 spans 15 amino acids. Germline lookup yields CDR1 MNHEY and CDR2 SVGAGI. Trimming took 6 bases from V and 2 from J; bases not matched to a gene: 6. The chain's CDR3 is CASRSTGQGAYEQYF. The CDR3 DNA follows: TGTGCCAGCAGATCCACGGGACAGGGGGCCTACGAGCAGTACTTC.

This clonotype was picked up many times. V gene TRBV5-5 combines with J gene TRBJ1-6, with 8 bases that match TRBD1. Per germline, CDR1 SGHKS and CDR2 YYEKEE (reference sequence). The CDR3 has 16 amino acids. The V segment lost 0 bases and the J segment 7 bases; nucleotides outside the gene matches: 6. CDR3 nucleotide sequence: TGTGCCAGCAGCTTGGATTTCGGGACAGGCAATTCACCCCTCCACTTT. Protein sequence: CASSLDFGTGNSPLHF.